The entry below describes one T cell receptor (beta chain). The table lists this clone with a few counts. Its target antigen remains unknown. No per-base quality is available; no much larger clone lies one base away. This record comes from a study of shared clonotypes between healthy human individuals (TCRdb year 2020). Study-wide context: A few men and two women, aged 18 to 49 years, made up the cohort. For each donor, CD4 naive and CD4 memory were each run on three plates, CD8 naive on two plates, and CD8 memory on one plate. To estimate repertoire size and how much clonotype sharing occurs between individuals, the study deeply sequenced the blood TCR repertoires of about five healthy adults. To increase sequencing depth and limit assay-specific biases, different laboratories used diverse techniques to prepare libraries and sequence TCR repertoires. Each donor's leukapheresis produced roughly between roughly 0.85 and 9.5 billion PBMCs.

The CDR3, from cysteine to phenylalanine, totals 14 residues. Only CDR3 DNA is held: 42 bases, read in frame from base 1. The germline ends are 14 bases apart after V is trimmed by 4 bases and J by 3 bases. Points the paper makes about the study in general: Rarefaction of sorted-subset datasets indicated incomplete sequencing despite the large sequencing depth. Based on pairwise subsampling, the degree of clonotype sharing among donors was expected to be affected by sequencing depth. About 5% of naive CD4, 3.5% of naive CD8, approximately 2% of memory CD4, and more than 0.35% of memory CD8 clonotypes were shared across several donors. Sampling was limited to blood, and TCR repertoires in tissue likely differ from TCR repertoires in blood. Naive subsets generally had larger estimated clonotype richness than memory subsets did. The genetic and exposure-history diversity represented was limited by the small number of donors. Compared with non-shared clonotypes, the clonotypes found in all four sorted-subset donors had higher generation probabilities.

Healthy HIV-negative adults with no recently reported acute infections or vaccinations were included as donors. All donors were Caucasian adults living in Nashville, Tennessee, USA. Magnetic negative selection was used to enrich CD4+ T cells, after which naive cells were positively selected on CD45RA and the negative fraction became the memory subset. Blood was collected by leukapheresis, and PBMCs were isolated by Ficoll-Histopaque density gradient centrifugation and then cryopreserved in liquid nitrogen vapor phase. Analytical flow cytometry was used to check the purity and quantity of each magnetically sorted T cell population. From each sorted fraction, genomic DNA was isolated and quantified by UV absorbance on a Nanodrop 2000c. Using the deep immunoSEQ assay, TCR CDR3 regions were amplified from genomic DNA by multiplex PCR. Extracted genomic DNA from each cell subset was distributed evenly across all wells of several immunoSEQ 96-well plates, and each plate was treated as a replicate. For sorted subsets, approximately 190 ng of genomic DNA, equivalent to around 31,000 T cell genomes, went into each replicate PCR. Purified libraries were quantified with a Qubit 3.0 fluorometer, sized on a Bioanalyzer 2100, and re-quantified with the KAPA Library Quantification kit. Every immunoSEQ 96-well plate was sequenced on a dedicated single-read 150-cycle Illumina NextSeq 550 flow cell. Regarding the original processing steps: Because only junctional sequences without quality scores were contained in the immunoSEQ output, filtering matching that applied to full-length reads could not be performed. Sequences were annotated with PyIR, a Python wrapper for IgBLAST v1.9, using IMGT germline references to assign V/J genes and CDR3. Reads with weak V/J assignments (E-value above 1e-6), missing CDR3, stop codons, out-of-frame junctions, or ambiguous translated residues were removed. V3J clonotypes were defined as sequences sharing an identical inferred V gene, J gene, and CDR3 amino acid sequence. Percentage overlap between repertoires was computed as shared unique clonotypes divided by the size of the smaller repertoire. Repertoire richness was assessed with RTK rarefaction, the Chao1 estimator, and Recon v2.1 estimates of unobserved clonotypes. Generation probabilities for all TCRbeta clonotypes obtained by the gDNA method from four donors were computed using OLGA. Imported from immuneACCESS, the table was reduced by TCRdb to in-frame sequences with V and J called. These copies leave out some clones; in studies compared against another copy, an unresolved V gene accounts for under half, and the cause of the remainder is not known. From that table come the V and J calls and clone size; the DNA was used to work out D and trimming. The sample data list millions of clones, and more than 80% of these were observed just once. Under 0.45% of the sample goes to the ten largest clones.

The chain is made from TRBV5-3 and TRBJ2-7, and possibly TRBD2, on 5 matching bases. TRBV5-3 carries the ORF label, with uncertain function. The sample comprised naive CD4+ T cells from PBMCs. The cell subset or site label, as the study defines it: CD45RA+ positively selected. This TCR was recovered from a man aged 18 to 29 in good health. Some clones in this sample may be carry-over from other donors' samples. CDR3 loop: CARSQDGGFYEQYF. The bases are TGTGCCAGAAGCCAGGACGGAGGATTCTACGAGCAGTACTTC.